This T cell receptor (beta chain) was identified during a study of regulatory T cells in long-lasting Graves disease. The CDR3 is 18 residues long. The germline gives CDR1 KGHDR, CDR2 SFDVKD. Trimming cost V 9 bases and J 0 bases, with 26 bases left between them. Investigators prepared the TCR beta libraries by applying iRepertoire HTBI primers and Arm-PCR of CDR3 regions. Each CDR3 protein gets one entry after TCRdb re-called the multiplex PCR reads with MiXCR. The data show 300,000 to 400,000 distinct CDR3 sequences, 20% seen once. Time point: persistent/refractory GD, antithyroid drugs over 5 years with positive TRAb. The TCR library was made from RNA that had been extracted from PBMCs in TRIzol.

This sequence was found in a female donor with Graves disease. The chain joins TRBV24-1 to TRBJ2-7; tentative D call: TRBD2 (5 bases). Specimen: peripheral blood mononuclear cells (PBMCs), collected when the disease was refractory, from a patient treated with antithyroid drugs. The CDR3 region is CATLANHGGPFISYEQYF. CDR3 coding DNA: TGTGCCACCCTCGCTAATCACGGCGGGCCTTTTATCTCCTACGAGCAGTACTTC.